This T cell receptor (beta chain) was found in a study of neurological immune-mediated disorders. The output of every sequencing run, over 170 million TCR-beta sequences, came from 15-18 subjects. TCRdb re-derived calls from the 5' RACE reads in MiXCR, one entry per CDR3 protein. The sample has about 120,000 distinct CDR3 sequences, about 3.4% seen once. At least ten counts were recorded for this clonotype. The origin of this receptor is a young woman with multiple sclerosis. The sequenced sample consisted of PBMCs.

The CDR3 reads CATSRTGGGEQYF. CDR3 DNA sequence: TGTGCCACCAGCAGGACAGGGGGCGGCGAGCAGTACTTC. This sequence joins TRBV15 and TRBJ2-7; TRBD1 agrees at 10 bases. Trimming took 3 bases from V and 6 from J; bases not matched to a gene: 2. Germline CDR1 is LNHNV and CDR2 is YYDKDF (reference sequence). The CDR3 spans 13 residues.